This record covers a single T cell receptor (beta chain). Only one count was recorded for this clone. Its antigen remains unidentified. It has no much larger one-base neighbor in the sample; base qualities were not kept. The sample originates from a study of cytomegalovirus exposure and HLA in healthy donors (dated by TCRdb to 2016 to 2017). For context, the study as a whole: The 650 to 800 repertoires of the first cohort and the roughly 120 validation repertoires were produced on the same platform, according to a later analysis. The aim of the study was to test whether cataloging public T cell receptors could identify signatures of past pathogen exposure. Along with the roughly 670-subject first cohort, a separate validation cohort of some 130 different subjects was used. To predict cytomegalovirus infection status, the study brought together high-throughput TCR immunosequencing, statistical association of individual TCRs with disease status, and machine learning.

Library construction relied on the immunoSEQ multiplex PCR assay. For the original study's pipeline: A statistical classification framework was built to diagnose cytomegalovirus status from the catalog of TCR beta chain sequences. TCRdb provides this immuneACCESS table in a form limited to in-frame rearrangements. Some clones are lacking; in checked studies, under half of them reflect an unresolved V gene, and why the rest are absent is not known. From that table come the V and J calls and clone size; the DNA was used to work out D and trimming. This sample lists over 150,000 clones; about 80% were detected once. Jointly, the top ten make up 2.5% to 3.5% of the sample. The donors belonged to the validation cohort of over a hundred subjects, which was separate from the approximately 660-subject first cohort. What the work shows at the level of the full study, not this receptor alone: The study gave a list of 150 to 200 TCR beta chains associated with cytomegalovirus. A later analysis lacked HLA typing for the validation cohort, so it scored co-occurrence in that cohort across all 120 or so repertoires. A few of the identified cytomegalovirus-associated TCR beta chains were confirmed in vitro to be specific for cytomegalovirus antigens. A later analysis found that TCRs clustered in the first cohort also tended to co-occur in the roughly 120 validation repertoires, with 94% of cluster scores above 0. Most TCR sequences were observed very rarely across donors, whereas some public TCRs were present in many individuals. The authors suggested that the approach could potentially be generalized to other disease states and immunological phenotypes. In both the original and validation cohorts, the classifier was reported to diagnose cytomegalovirus status with high specificity and sensitivity.

The junction shows trimming of 6 bases on V and 4 bases on J, and the gene matches do not reach 7 bases of it. Counted from cysteine to phenylalanine, this CDR3 has 14 amino acids. Of the read, only the CDR3 DNA is kept; its 42 bases are in frame from base 1. CDR1 and CDR2, per the germline V gene, are MNHEY and SVGAGI. The sequence links TRBV6-5 to TRBJ2-3, with 7 bases in between that match TRBD1. The sequenced sample was PBMCs. The receptor comes from a woman between 18 and 29 years old in good health and CMV-seropositive. CDR3 protein: CASSKTGAADTQYF. The base sequence is TGTGCCAGCAGCAAAACAGGGGCCGCAGATACGCAGTATTTT.